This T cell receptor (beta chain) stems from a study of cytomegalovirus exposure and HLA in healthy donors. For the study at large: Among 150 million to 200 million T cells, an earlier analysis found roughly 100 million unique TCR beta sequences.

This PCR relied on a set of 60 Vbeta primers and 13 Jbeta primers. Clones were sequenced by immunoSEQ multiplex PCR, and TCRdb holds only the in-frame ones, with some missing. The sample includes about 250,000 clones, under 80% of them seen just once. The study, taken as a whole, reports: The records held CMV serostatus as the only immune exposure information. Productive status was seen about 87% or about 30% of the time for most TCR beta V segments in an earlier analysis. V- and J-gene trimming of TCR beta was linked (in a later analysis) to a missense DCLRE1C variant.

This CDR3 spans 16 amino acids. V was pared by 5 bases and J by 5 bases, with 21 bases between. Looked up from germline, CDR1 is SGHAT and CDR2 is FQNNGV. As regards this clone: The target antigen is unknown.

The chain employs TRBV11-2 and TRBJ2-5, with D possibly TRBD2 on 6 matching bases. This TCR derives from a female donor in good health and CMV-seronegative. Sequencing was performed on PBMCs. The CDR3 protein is CASSDTSGLYRETQYF. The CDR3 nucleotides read TGTGCCAGCAGCGATACCTCGGGACTTTATAGGGAGACCCAGTACTTC.